This T cell receptor beta chain was recorded in a study of OX40 agonist ivuxolimab in advanced cancers. Notes on the research overall: Ivuxolimab was an agonistic, fully human IgG2 monoclonal antibody directed against OX40 (CD134), a costimulatory receptor. Partial responses occurred in three dose-escalation patients, of whom one had hepatocellular carcinoma and two had cutaneous melanoma. Intravenous ivuxolimab was administered to patients every 2 weeks at six dose levels: 0.01, 0.1, 0.3, 1.5, 3 and 10 mg/kg. The dose-escalation cohort was about 86% male with a mean age of around 62 years, ranging from roughly 23 to 90. The purpose of peripheral TCRbeta sequencing was to test whether ivuxolimab changed TCR sequence diversity and led to clonal T-cell expansion. Among the approximately 54 dose-escalation patients, some 19 had hepatocellular carcinoma, roughly 15 melanoma, 9 renal cell carcinoma and 9 head and neck cancer. Patients were allowed to have had prior anti-PD-1, anti-PD-L1 or anti-CTLA-4 therapy, and 30% to 40% of the dose-escalation patients had previously received checkpoint inhibitors. The paper reports the monotherapy dose-escalation portion (N = 52 patients) of the phase I ivuxolimab trial.

The trial excluded patients who had a history of autoimmune disease or were on systemic immunosuppression. Peripheral blood for TCR sequencing was collected from all dose cohorts at baseline, on cycle 4 day 1, and on cycle 7 day 1. Samples were obtained from an open-label, multicenter, first-in-human phase I dose-escalation trial of ivuxolimab. The trial enrolled adults with locally advanced or metastatic head and neck squamous cell, hepatocellular, melanoma or renal cell carcinoma. Before TCR sequencing, CD4+ T cells and CD8+ T cells from peripheral blood were sorted into separate populations. The paper as a whole reports these results and caveats: Low levels of normalized T-cell clonal expansion were also seen in some patients who did not respond. Partial responders in the 0.1-3.0 mg/kg groups had among the lowest normalized peripheral clonal expansion, especially among CD8+ T cells. On average, CD8+ T cells showed more expanded clones than CD4+ T cells after ivuxolimab. At doses from 0.1 to 3.0 mg/kg, clonal expansion was seen in both CD4+ and CD8+ blood T cells between baseline and week 6. Antigen specificity was not determined for the clonally expanded peripheral T cells.

Genomic DNA was isolated from the sorted cells so that the TCRbeta CDR3 region could be sequenced. TCRbeta CDR3 regions were sequenced using the immunoSEQ Assay. The source is immuneACCESS, and TCRdb retained only in-frame sequences with V and J called. Part of the clones is not carried over; for the studies checked, unresolved V genes explain less than half of this, and the remainder is unexplained. The sample contains about 55,000 clones, roughly 86% of them found a single time. 5.5% to 7% of the sample is taken by the ten largest. Details on this clone: Its antigen has not been determined. No base quality values were provided; no much bigger clone lies one nucleotide off.

CDR1 and CDR2 are read off the germline V gene as LGHNA and YNFKEQ. From the cysteine up to the phenylalanine, the CDR3 has a length of 15 residues. The sequence is cut down to CDR3 DNA, 45 bases in frame from base 1. Trimming removed 0 bases from V and 3 bases from J, leaving 8 bases between the germline ends. This clonotype originated in an adult with an advanced solid tumor such as melanoma, head and neck, liver or kidney cancer. The V gene is TRBV4-2 and the J gene is TRBJ1-4; the D gene assignment is ambiguous. Sequences were derived from CD4+ or CD8+ T cells sorted from blood, sampled in a trial of the OX40 agonist ivuxolimab. Here is the DNA: TGTGCCAGCAGCCAAGATGGGCAGGCTAATGAAAAACTGTTTTTT. Its protein reads: CASSQDGQANEKLFF.